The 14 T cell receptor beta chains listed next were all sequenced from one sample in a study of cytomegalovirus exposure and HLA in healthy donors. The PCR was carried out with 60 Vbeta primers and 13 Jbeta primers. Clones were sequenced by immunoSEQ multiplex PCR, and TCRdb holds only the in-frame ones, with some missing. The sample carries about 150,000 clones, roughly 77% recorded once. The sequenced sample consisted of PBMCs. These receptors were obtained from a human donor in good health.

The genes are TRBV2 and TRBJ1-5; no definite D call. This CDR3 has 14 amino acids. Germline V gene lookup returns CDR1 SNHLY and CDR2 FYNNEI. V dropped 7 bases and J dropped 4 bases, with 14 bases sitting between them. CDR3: CASTLKQKNQPQHF. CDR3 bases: TGTGCCAGCACACTTAAACAGAAGAATCAGCCCCAGCATTTT.

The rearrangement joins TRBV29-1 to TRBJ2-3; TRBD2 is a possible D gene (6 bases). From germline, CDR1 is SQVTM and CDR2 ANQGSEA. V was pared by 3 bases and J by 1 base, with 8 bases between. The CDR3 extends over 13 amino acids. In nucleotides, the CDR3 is TGCAGCGTTGACCAGCGGGGCACAGATACGCAGTATTTT. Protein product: CSVDQRGTDTQYF.

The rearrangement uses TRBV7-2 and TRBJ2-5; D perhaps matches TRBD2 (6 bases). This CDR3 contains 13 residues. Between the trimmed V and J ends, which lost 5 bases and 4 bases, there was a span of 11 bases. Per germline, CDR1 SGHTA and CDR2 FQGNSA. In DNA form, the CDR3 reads TGTGCCAGCAGCCCTAGGGAGGCAGAGACCCAGTACTTC. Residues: CASSPREAETQYF.

CDR3 sequence reads: CASSGVGDRIHEQYF. As DNA, the CDR3 is TGTGCCAGTAGTGGGGTCGGGGACAGGATCCACGAGCAGTACTTC. The chain employs TRBV19 and TRBJ2-7; 8 positions match TRBD1. CDR3 length: 15 residues. CDR1 is LNHDA and CDR2 is SQIVND in the germline V gene (reference sequence). V lost 5 bases to trimming and J lost 5 bases; unmatched junction nucleotides: 11.

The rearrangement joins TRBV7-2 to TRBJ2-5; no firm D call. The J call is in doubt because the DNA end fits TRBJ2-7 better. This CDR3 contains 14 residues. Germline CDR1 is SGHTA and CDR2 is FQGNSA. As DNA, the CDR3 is TGTGCCAGCAGCTTAGCGCGTGGAGATTACGAGCAGTACTTC. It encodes CASSLARGDYEQYF.

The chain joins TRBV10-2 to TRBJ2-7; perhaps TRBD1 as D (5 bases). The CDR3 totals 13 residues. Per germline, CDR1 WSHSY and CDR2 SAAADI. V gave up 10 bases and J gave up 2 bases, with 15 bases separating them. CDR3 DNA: TGCGCCACTAAGGACACTGGGACCTACGAGCAGTACTTC. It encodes CATKDTGTYEQYF.

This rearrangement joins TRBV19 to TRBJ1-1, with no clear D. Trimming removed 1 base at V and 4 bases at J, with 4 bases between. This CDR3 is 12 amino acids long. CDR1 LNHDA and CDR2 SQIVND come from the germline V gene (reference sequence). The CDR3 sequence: CASSIGATEAFF. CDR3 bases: TGTGCCAGTAGTATAGGGGCCACTGAAGCTTTCTTT.

The CDR3 DNA reads TGTGCCAGTCGCCACCCCGGACAGGGGCGAGAGACCCAGTACTTC. Encoded protein: CASRHPGQGRETQYF. V gene TRBV6-6 combines with J gene TRBJ2-5, with 9 bases fitting TRBD1. Per the germline V gene, CDR1 is MNHNY and CDR2 is SVGAGI (reference sequence). V lost 9 bases to trimming and J lost 4 bases; unmatched junction nucleotides: 12. The CDR3 runs to 15 residues.

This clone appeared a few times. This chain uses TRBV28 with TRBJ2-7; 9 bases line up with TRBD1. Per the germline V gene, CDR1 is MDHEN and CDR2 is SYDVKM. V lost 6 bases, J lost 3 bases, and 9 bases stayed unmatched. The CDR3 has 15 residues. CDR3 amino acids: CASRISGQGYYEQYF. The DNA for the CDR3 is TGTGCCAGCAGGATTTCGGGACAGGGATACTACGAGCAGTACTTC.

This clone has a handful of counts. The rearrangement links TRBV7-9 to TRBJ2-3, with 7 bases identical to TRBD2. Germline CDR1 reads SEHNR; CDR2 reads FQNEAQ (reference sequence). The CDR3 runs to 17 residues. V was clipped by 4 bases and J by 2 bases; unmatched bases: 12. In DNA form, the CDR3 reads TGTGCCAGCAGCTCAAGTCTTAGCGGGTTAGTCACAGATACGCAGTATTTT. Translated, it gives CASSSSLSGLVTDTQYF. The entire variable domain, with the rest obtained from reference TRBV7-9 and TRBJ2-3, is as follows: DTGVSQNPRHKITKRGQNVTFRCDPISEHNRLYWYRQTLGQGPEFLTYFQNEAQLEKSRLLSDRFSAERPKGSFSTLEIQRTEQGDSAMYLCASSSSLSGLVTDTQYFGPGTRLTVL.

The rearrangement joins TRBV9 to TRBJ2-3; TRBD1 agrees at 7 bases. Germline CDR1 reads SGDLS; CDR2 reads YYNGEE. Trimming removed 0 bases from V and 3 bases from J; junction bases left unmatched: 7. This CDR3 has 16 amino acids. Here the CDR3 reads CASSVEGQIRTDTQYF. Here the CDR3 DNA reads TGTGCCAGCAGCGTAGAGGGACAGATTCGGACAGATACGCAGTATTTT.

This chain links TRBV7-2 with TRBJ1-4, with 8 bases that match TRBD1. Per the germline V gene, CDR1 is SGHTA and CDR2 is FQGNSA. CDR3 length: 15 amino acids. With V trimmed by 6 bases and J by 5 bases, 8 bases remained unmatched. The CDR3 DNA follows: TGTGCCAGCAGATATGGGGACAGGAGGAATGAAAAACTGTTTTTT. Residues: CASRYGDRRNEKLFF. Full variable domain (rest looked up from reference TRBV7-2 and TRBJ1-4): GAGVSQSPSNKVTEKGKDVELRCDPISGHTALYWYRQSLGQGLEFLIYFQGNSAPDKSGLPSDRFSAERTGGSVSTLTIQRTQQEDSAVYLCASRYGDRRNEKLFFGSGTQLSVL.

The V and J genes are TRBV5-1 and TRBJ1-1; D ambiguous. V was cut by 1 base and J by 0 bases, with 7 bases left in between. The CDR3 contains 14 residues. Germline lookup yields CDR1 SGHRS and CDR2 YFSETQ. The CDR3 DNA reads TGCGCCAGCAGCTTGACCAGAATGAACACTGAAGCTTTCTTT. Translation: CASSLTRMNTEAFF.

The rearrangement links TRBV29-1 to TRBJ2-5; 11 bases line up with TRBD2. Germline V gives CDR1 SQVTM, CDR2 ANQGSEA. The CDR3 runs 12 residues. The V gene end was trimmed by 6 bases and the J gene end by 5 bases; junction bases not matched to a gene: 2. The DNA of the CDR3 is TGCAGCGTCTTAGCGGGAGGGGAGACCCAGTACTTC. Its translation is CSVLAGGETQYF.